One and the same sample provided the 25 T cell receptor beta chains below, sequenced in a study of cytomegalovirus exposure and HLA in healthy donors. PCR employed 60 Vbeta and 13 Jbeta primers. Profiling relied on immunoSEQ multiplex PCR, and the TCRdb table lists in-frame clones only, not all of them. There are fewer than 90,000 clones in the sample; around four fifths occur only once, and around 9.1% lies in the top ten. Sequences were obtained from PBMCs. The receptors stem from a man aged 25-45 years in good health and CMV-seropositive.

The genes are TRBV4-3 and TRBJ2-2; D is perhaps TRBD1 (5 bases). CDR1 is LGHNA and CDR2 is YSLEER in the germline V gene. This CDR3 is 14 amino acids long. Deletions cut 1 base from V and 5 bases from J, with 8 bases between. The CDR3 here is CASSQGQLTGELFF. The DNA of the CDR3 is TGCGCCAGCAGCCAAGGACAGCTAACCGGGGAGCTGTTTTTT.

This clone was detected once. CDR3 sequence (DNA): TGTGCCAGTAGTCCCACAGAGTGGGCTGAAGCTTTCTTT. Amino acids: CASSPTEWAEAFF. The chain employs TRBV19 and TRBJ1-1; D is undetermined. V was pared by 5 bases and J by 6 bases, with 13 bases between. CDR3 length: 13 residues. Germline V gene sequence: CDR1 LNHDA, CDR2 SQIVND (reference sequence).

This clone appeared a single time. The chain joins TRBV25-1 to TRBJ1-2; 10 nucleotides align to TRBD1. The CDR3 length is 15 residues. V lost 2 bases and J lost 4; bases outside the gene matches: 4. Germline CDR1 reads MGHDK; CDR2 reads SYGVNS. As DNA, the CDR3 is TGTGCCAGCAGTGAACCGGGACAGGGGTTCTATGGCTACACCTTC. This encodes CASSEPGQGFYGYTF.

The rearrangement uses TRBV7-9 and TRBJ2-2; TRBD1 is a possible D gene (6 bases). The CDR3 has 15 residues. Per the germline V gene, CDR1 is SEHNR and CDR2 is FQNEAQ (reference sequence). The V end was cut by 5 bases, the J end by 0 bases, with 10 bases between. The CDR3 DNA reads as TGTGCCAGCAGCCGGACAGTGGCGAACACCGGGGAGCTGTTTTTT. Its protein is CASSRTVANTGELFF.

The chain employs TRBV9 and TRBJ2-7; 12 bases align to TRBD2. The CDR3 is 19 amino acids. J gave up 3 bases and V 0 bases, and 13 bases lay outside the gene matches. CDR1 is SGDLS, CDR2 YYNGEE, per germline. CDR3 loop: CASSVGATLAGGPLYEQYF. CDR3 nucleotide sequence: TGTGCCAGCAGCGTAGGGGCCACCCTAGCGGGGGGGCCTCTCTACGAGCAGTACTTC. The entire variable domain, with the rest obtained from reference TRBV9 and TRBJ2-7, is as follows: DSGVTQTPKHLITATGQRVTLRCSPRSGDLSVYWYQQSLDQGLQFLIQYYNGEERAKGNILERFSAQQFPDLHSELNLSSLELGDSALYFCASSVGATLAGGPLYEQYFGPGTRLTVT.

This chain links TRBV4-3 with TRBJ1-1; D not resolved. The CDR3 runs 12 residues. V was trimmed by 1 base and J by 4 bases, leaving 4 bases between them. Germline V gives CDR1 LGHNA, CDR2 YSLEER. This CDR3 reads CASSQGATEAFF. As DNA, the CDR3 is TGCGCCAGCAGCCAAGGGGCCACTGAAGCTTTCTTT.

CDR3 amino acids: CASSLGPTSTDTQYF. Written as DNA, the CDR3 is TGTGCCAGCAGCTTGGGCCCAACTAGCACAGATACGCAGTATTTT. The chain uses TRBV5-6 and TRBJ2-3; D call uncertain. V lost 0 bases to trimming and J lost 0 bases, with 8 bases between them. The germline V gene encodes CDR1 SGHDT and CDR2 YYEEEE. The CDR3 length is 15 residues.

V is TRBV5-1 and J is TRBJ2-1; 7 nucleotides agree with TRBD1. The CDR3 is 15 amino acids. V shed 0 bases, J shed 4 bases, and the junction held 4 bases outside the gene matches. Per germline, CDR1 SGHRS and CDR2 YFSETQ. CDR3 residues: CASSLEGTVYNEQFF. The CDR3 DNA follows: TGCGCCAGCAGCTTGGAGGGGACAGTTTACAATGAGCAGTTCTTC.

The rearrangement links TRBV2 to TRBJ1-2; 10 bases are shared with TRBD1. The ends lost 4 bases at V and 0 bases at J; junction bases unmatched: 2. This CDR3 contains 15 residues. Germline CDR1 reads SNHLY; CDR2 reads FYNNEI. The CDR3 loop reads CASSGGQGTNYGYTF. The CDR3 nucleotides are TGTGCCAGCAGTGGGGGACAGGGGACTAACTATGGCTACACCTTC.

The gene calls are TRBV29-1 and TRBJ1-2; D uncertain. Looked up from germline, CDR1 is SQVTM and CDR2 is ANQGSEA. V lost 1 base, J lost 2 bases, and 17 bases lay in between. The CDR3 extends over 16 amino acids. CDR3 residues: CSVEATLGGLNYGYTF. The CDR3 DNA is TGCAGCGTTGAAGCGACCTTGGGAGGGTTAAACTATGGCTACACCTTC.

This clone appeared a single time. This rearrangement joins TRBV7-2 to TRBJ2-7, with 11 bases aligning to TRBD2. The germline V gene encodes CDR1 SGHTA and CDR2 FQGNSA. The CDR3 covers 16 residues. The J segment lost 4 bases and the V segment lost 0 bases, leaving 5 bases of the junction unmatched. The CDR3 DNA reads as TGTGCCAGCAGCTTAGCGCTAGCGGGGGGAAATTACGAGCAGTACTTC. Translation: CASSLALAGGNYEQYF.

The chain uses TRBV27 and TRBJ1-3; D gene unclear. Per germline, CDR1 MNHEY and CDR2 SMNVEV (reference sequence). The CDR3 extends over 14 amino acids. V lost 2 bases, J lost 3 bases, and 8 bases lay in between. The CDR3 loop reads CASSLRGLGNTIYF. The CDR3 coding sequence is TGTGCCAGCAGTTTACGAGGGCTTGGAAACACCATATATTTT.

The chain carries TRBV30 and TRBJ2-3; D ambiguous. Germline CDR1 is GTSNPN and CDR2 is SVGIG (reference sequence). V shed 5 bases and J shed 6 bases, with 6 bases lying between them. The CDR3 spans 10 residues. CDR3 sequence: CAWSHDTQYF. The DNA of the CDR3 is TGTGCCTGGTCACACGATACGCAGTATTTT.

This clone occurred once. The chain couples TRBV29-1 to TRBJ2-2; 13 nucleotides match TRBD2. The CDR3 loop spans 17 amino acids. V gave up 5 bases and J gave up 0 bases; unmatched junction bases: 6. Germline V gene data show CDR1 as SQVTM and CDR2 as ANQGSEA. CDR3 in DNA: TGCAGCGTTTCTGGACTAGCGGGGGTGACGAACACCGGGGAGCTGTTTTTT. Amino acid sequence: CSVSGLAGVTNTGELFF.

CDR3 in amino acids: CASSRQPVSNQPQHF. The CDR3 DNA reads as TGTGCCAGCAGCAGACAGCCAGTTAGCAATCAGCCCCAGCATTTT. The genes are TRBV6-5 and TRBJ1-5, with D perhaps TRBD1 (5 bases). V lost 6 bases and J 0 bases, leaving 12 bases between the germline ends. Germline V gene data show CDR1 as MNHEY and CDR2 as SVGAGI. This CDR3 is built from 15 residues.

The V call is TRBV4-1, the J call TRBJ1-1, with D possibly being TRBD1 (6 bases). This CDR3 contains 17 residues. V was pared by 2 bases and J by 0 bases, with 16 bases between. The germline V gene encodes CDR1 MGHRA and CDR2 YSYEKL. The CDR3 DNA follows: TGCGCCAGCAGCCAACCAGGGGTGGGTCAAATGAACACTGAAGCTTTCTTT. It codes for CASSQPGVGQMNTEAFF.

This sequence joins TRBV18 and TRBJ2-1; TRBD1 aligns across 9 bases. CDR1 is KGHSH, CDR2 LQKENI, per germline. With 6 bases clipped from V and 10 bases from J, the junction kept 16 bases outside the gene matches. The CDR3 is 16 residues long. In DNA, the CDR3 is TGTGCCAGCTCCCCGGACGGGACAGGGTATATTCCCGAGCAGTTCTTC. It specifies CASSPDGTGYIPEQFF.

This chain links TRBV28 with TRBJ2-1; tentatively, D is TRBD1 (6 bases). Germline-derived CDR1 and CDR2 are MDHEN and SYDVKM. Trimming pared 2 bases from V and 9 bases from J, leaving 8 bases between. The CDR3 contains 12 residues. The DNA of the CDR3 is TGTGCCAGCAGTTTAATAGGGGGTGAGCAGTTCTTC. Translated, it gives CASSLIGGEQFF. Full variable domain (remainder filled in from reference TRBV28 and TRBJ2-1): DVKVTQSSRYLVKRTGEKVFLECVQDMDHENMFWYRQDPGLGLRLIYFSYDVKMKEKGDIPEGYSVSREKKERFSLILESASTNQTSMYLCASSLIGGEQFFGPGTRLTVL.

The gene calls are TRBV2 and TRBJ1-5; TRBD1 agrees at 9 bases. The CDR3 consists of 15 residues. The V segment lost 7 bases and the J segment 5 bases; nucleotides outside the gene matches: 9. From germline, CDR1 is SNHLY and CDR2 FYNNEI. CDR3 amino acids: CASMRTGTGYQPQHF. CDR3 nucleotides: TGTGCCAGCATGCGAACCGGGACAGGGTATCAGCCCCAGCATTTT.

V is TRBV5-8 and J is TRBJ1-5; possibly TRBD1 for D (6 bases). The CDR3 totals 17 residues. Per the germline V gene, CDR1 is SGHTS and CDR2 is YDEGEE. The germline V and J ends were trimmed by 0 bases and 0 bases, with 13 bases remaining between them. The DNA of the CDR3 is TGTGCCAGCAGCTTGGGGGCAGGGGTTATTAGCAATCAGCCCCAGCATTTT. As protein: CASSLGAGVISNQPQHF.

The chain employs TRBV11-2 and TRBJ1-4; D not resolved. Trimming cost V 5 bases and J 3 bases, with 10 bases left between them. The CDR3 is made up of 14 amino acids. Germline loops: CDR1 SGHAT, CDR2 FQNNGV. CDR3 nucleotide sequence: TGTGCCAGCAGCCCCCACAGTTCTAATGAAAAACTGTTTTTT. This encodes CASSPHSSNEKLFF.

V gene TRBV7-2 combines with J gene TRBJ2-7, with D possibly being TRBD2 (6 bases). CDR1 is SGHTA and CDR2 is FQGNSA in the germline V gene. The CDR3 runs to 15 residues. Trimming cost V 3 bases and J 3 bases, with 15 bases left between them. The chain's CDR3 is CASSLEGSAHYEQYF. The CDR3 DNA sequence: TGTGCCAGCAGCTTGGAGGGCAGCGCCCACTACGAGCAGTACTTC.

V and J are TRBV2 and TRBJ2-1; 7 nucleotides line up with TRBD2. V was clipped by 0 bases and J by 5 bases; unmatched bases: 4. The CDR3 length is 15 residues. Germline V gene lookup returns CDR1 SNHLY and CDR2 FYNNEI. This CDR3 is CASSEALADHNEQFF. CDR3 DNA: TGTGCCAGCAGTGAAGCGCTAGCGGACCACAATGAGCAGTTCTTC. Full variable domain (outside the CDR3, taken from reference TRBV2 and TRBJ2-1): EPEVTQTPSHQVTQMGQEVILRCVPISNHLYFYWYRQILGQKVEFLVSFYNNEISEKSEIFDDQFSVERPDGSNFTLKIRSTKLEDSAMYFCASSEALADHNEQFFGPGTRLTVL.

The CDR3, as DNA: TGTGCCAGCTCACCGGAAGGACAGGGAACAACAGATACGCAGTATTTT. Translation: CASSPEGQGTTDTQYF. The chain combines TRBV18 with TRBJ2-3; 8 nucleotides line up with TRBD1. Germline CDR1 KGHSH, CDR2 LQKENI. The CDR3 contains 16 residues. V shed 3 bases, J shed 3 bases, and the junction held 8 bases outside the gene matches.

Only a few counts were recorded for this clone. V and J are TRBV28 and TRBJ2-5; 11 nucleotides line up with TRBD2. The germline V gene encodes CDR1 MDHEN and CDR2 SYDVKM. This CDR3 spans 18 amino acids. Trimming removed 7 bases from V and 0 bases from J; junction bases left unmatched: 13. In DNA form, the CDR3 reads TGTGCCAGCAACTTAGCGGGGGGGCTCGATAGGGACCAAGAGACCCAGTACTTC. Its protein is CASNLAGGLDRDQETQYF. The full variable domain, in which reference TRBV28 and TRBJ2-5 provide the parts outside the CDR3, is DVKVTQSSRYLVKRTGEKVFLECVQDMDHENMFWYRQDPGLGLRLIYFSYDVKMKEKGDIPEGYSVSREKKERFSLILESASTNQTSMYLCASNLAGGLDRDQETQYFGPGTRLLVL.